This TCR beta chain was captured by sequencing in a study of blood T cell repertoires in COVID-19. Background on the study: The study drew acute and convalescent COVID-19 samples from the United States, Italy and Spain. T cells, B-cell-depleted T cells, or PBMCs supplied cDNA or gDNA.

The CDR3 sequence is 17 residues long. Germline V gene data show CDR1 as LNHDA and CDR2 as SQIVND (reference sequence). The V gene end was trimmed by 3 bases and the J gene end by 1 base; junction bases not matched to a gene: 8. How the authors handled the data: Estimation of nucleated cell counts relied on the amplification of reference gene primers. TCRdb keeps only in-frame clones here, not all; method: immunoSEQ multiplex PCR. The V and J calls and clone size come from that table; D and trimming were worked out from the DNA. This sample has 140,000 or so clones, with approximately 80% found just once.

The J gene is TRBJ1-2, the V gene TRBV19; TRBD1 matches at 10 bases. Source material: peripheral blood. The TCR comes from a man aged 55 to 70 with active or convalescent COVID-19. CDR3: CASSIGDRGVINYGYTF. The CDR3 region has the DNA TGTGCCAGTAGTATTGGGGACAGGGGCGTTATTAACTATGGCTACACCTTC.